What follows are 12 T cell receptor beta chains derived from one specimen sequenced in a study of glioma-infiltrating T cells. Using RNA template, CDR3s of TCR alpha and beta were amplified with iRepertoire arm-PCR. TCRdb reanalysed the multiplex PCR reads using MiXCR and keeps one entry per CDR3 protein. Among over 70,000 distinct CDR3 sequences listed, under 30% were seen once. The specimen was glioma tissue, nonneoplastic brain tissue, or PBMCs (not recorded which). All receptors come from a human donor with low-grade glioma or glioblastoma, undergoing nonglioma brain surgery, or in good health (not recorded which).

This clonotype has ten or more counts. The genes are TRBV6-6 and TRBJ2-7, with 8 bases identical to TRBD2. Germline V gives CDR1 MNHNY, CDR2 SVGAGI (reference sequence). The CDR3 runs to 15 residues. Trimming at V came to 0 bases and at J to 7 bases, leaving 8 bases not matched to a gene. For the CDR3, the DNA is TGTGCCAGCAGTTACTCAGCGGGAGCCTACGGGGAGCAGTACTTC. Protein product: CASSYSAGAYGEQYF.

V is TRBV12-3 or TRBV12-4 and J is TRBJ2-7; 9 positions match TRBD1. This CDR3 is 15 amino acids long. After removal of 2 bases from V and 7 bases from J, the junction contained 9 bases not matched to a gene. This CDR3 reads CASSLRGQGLKEQYF. CDR3 coding DNA: TGTGCCAGCAGTTTAAGGGGACAGGGCTTAAAGGAGCAGTACTTC.

As for this clonotype: This may be a read error: a much more frequent sequence differs by one nucleotide. The chain combines TRBV18 with TRBJ1-1; no definite D call. The length of the CDR3 is 15 residues. Germline V gene lookup returns CDR1 KGHSH and CDR2 LQKENI. Written as DNA, the CDR3 is TGTGCCAGCTCACCACCCAGTGGGCTGAACACTAAAGCTTTCTTT. The encoded protein is CASSPPSGLNTKAFF.

This clonotype was detected many times. The chain links TRBV10-1 to TRBJ2-3; no definite D call. CDR1 WNHNN and CDR2 SYGVQD come from the germline V gene (reference sequence). This CDR3 has 13 amino acids. The V gene lost 4 bases and the J gene lost 1 base, with 6 bases spanning the gap. CDR3 nucleotides: TGCGCCAGCAGTGTCACGGGCACAGATACGCAGTATTTT. This translates into CASSVTGTDTQYF.

In this sample, this clonotype turned up many times. The rearrangement joins TRBV20-1 to TRBJ2-3, with 8 bases aligning to TRBD2. The CDR3 consists of 14 residues. The J segment lost 1 base and the V segment lost 1 base, leaving 1 base of the junction unmatched. Germline CDR1 DFQATT, CDR2 SNEGSKA (reference sequence). The CDR3, as DNA: TGCAGTGCTAGAGTGACTAGCGGCACAGATACGCAGTATTTT. This sequence encodes CSARVTSGTDTQYF.

On this clonotype: The conserved phenylalanine or tryptophan normally closing the CDR3 is absent here, so this likely arose from a read error. The chain combines TRBV20-1 with TRBJ1-1; D is uncertain. Germline CDR1 is DFQATT and CDR2 is SNEGSKA (reference sequence). V lost 0 bases, J lost 1 base, and 12 bases lay in between. This CDR3 has 15 amino acids. The CDR3: CSARDLGVRNTEAFL. The CDR3 DNA reads TGCAGTGCTAGAGATCTCGGGGTTAGGAACACTGAAGCTTTCCTT.

This clonotype was detected only a few times. This chain connects TRBV29-1 to TRBJ1-2; D ambiguous. V was pared by 0 bases and J by 4 bases, with 15 bases between. The CDR3 is 15 amino acids. The V gene's germline CDR1 is SQVTM and CDR2 ANQGSEA. CDR3 sequence (DNA): TGCAGCGTTGAAGAACCTCGGGCGTATTTCTATGGCTACACCTTC. Its translation: CSVEEPRAYFYGYTF.

This clonotype was seen once. The chain combines TRBV5-6 with TRBJ2-7; no clear D gene. Germline V gene lookup returns CDR1 SGHDT and CDR2 YYEEEE. The CDR3 length is 12 residues. The V gene lost 0 bases and the J gene lost 9 bases, with 10 bases spanning the gap. The CDR3 spells CASSLGKHSQYF. The CDR3 nucleotides are TGTGCCAGCAGCTTGGGTAAACACTCGCAGTACTTC.

This clonotype was counted many times. The gene calls are TRBV10-3 and TRBJ1-5; 7 bases map to TRBD1. The length of the CDR3 is 14 residues. The junction had 7 bases not matched to a gene; V was cut back by 8 bases and J by 3 bases. Germline CDR1 ENHRY, CDR2 SYGVKD. CDR3: CAISVGQLNQPQHF. The DNA of the CDR3 is TGTGCCATCTCAGTGGGACAGCTCAATCAGCCCCAGCATTTT.

This clonotype was seen many times. V is TRBV6-1 and J is TRBJ1-1; no clear D gene. Trimming shortened V by 2 bases and J by 4 bases, and 14 bases separated the two germline ends. CDR1 and CDR2 from the germline V gene are MNHNS and SASEGT. There are 15 residues in the CDR3. The DNA of the CDR3 is TGTGCCAGCAGTGAACGGAGGCCGGAGGCCACTGAAGCTTTCTTT. This translates into CASSERRPEATEAFF.

A few counts support this clonotype. The chain is built from TRBV2 and TRBJ1-6, with 7 bases matching TRBD1. Germline V lookup: CDR1 SNHLY, CDR2 FYNNEI. The CDR3 loop spans 15 amino acids. With 6 bases clipped from V and 5 bases from J, the junction kept 7 bases outside the gene matches. The CDR3 sequence: CASSDWGQNNSPLHF. The CDR3 DNA reads as TGTGCCAGCAGCGACTGGGGACAGAATAATTCACCCCTCCACTTT. Supplemented by reference TRBV2 and TRBJ1-6, the full variable domain reads EPEVTQTPSHQVTQMGQEVILRCVPISNHLYFYWYRQILGQKVEFLVSFYNNEISEKSEIFDDQFSVERPDGSNFTLKIRSTKLEDSAMYFCASSDWGQNNSPLHFGNGTRLTVT.

This clonotype was recorded many times. V gene TRBV4-1 combines with J gene TRBJ1-1; D gene unclear. Germline loops: CDR1 MGHRA, CDR2 YSYEKL. CDR3 size: 12 residues. Trimming took 4 bases from V and 7 from J, leaving 10 bases between them. CDR3 coding DNA: TGCGCCAGCAGCCCCCCCTCAGATGAAGCTTTCTTT. Translated, it gives CASSPPSDEAFF.